Reported below is one T cell receptor (beta chain). Its antigen is undetermined. This entry belongs to a study of blood T cells in healthy people across ages. Regarding the study as a whole: Long-lived and aged donors differed, with more naive CD4+ cells and higher diversity in the long-lived.

This CDR3 region has 12 residues. Per germline, CDR1 LNHDA and CDR2 SQIVND (reference sequence). V shed 8 bases and J shed 3 bases, with 7 bases lying between them. Together with a sample-barcoded 5' primer, a J-beta primer mix was included in a second PCR lasting about 7 to 11 cycles. TCRdb analysed the 5' RACE reads with MiXCR anew, one entry per CDR3 protein. The table has under 2 million distinct CDR3 sequences, 34% seen once. Sequencing used blood. The genes are TRBV19 and TRBJ2-2, with D unclear. The TCR originated in a woman in her twenties or thirties in good health. For the CDR3, the DNA is TGTGCCAGTCAGGCGTACACCGGGGAGCTGTTTTTT. As protein: CASQAYTGELFF.